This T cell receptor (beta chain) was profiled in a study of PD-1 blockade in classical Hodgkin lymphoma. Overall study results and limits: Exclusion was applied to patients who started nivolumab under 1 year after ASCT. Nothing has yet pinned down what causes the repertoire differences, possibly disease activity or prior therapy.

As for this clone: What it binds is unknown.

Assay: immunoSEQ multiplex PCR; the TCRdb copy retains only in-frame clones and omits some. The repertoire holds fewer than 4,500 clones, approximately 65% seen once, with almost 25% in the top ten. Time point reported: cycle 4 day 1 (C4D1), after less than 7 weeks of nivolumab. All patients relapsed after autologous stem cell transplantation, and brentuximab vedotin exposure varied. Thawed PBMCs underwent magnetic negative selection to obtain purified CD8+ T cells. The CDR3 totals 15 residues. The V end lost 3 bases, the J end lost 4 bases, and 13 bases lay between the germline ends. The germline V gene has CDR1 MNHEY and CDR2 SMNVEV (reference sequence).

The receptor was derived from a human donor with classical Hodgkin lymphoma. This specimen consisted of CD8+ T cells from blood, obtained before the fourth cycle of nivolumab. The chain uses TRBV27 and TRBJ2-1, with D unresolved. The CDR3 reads CASSFRGNGYNEQFF. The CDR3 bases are TGTGCCAGCAGTTTTCGAGGCAATGGGTACAATGAGCAGTTCTTC.